This TCR beta chain was sequenced for a study of blood T cell repertoires in COVID-19. Background on the study: T cells, B-cell-depleted T cells, or PBMCs supplied cDNA or gDNA.

Here immunoSEQ multiplex PCR was the method, and the copy in TCRdb shows in-frame clones only, minus some. The sample lists about 200,000 clones; roughly 80% were seen once. Germline V gives CDR1 SGHRS, CDR2 YFSETQ. The CDR3 has 15 amino acids. V lost 4 bases, J lost 4 bases, and 15 bases lay in between. Seattle's cohort entered during active infection and was followed longitudinally. The sequencing sample was made of peripheral blood. The V call is TRBV5-1, the J call TRBJ1-3; no firm D call. The clonotype was recovered from a man in his fifties or sixties with COVID-19, enrolled during active disease. The DNA for the CDR3 is TGCGCCAGCAGCGCTGCCGTCGGCGGAGGAAACACCATATATTTT. Residues: CASSAAVGGGNTIYF.